The 13 T cell receptor beta chains below come from one sample, sequenced in a study of cytomegalovirus exposure and HLA in healthy donors. This PCR relied on a set of 60 Vbeta primers and 13 Jbeta primers. Profiling relied on immunoSEQ multiplex PCR, and the TCRdb table lists in-frame clones only, not all of them. The data hold some 150,000 clones, with less than 80% observed a single time. The sequencing sample was made of PBMCs. These receptor sequences come from a female donor in good health and CMV-seropositive.

This clone has at least ten counts. The rearrangement uses TRBV4-1 and TRBJ1-4; a weak D match, TRBD1 (5 bases). This CDR3 spans 14 amino acids. With 0 bases removed from V and 8 bases from J, the gap between germline ends came to 10 bases. CDR1 and CDR2 from the germline V gene are MGHRA and YSYEKL. The CDR3 here is CASSQDQGREKLFF. The CDR3 nucleotides are TGCGCCAGCAGCCAAGACCAGGGCCGGGAAAAACTGTTTTTT.

V gene TRBV5-4 combines with J gene TRBJ2-5, with TRBD1 matching 9 bases. With 1 base clipped from V and 4 bases from J, the junction kept 5 bases outside the gene matches. The CDR3 length is 15 residues. CDR1 is SGHNT, CDR2 YYREEE, per germline (reference sequence). This CDR3 is CASSLNRGRIETQYF. CDR3 DNA sequence: TGTGCCAGCAGCTTGAACAGGGGGCGAATAGAGACCCAGTACTTC. Supplemented by reference TRBV5-4 and TRBJ2-5, the full variable domain reads ETGVTQSPTHLIKTRGQQVTLRCSSQSGHNTVSWYQQALGQGPQFIFQYYREEENGRGNFPPRFSGLQFPNYSSELNVNALELDDSALYLCASSLNRGRIETQYFGPGTRLLVL.

The chain uses TRBV6-5 and TRBJ1-5, with TRBD1 identical over 8 bases. The CDR3 loop spans 13 amino acids. The V gene end was trimmed by 10 bases and the J gene end by 5 bases; junction bases not matched to a gene: 7. Germline V lookup: CDR1 MNHEY, CDR2 SVGAGI. The CDR3, as DNA: TGTGCCACCGCAAGGGACAGGTATCAGCCCCAGCATTTT. Protein product: CATARDRYQPQHF.

The V call is TRBV7-8, the J call TRBJ1-6; D is undetermined. Germline V gene data show CDR1 as SGHVS and CDR2 as FQNEAQ. The length of the CDR3 is 13 residues. V was cut by 2 bases and J by 8 bases, with 7 bases left in between. The chain's CDR3 is CASSLSLHSPLHF. The CDR3, as DNA: TGTGCCAGCAGCTTATCACTCCATTCACCCCTCCACTTT.

The genes are TRBV28 and TRBJ2-7, with TRBD2 as a possible D gene (6 bases). The CDR3 totals 14 residues. CDR1 is MDHEN, CDR2 SYDVKM, per germline. V lost 2 bases and J 4 bases, leaving 12 bases between the germline ends. The CDR3 region has the DNA TGTGCCAGCAGTTTACCGGGAGAGGGGTACGAGCAGTACTTC. It translates to CASSLPGEGYEQYF.

The chain couples TRBV19 to TRBJ1-2; 7 bases match TRBD1. This CDR3 has 13 amino acids. Trimming cost V 8 bases and J 1 base; bases outside gene matches: 4. CDR1 is LNHDA and CDR2 is SQIVND in the germline V gene (reference sequence). The CDR3, as DNA: TGTGCCAGTCGGGACAGCGATAACTATGGCTACACCTTC. Residues: CASRDSDNYGYTF.

The CDR3 coding sequence is TGTGCCAGCAGCCCTACAGGGGGAATGTCTGAAAAACTGTTTTTT. It translates to CASSPTGGMSEKLFF. The V call is TRBV5-4, the J call TRBJ1-4, with TRBD1 identical over 8 bases. Trimming at V came to 4 bases and at J to 7 bases, leaving 9 bases not matched to a gene. The CDR3 spans 15 residues. Germline lookup yields CDR1 SGHNT and CDR2 YYREEE (reference sequence).

The rearrangement uses TRBV6-1 and TRBJ2-3; D is undetermined. There are 13 residues in the CDR3. CDR1 and CDR2 from the germline V gene are MNHNS and SASEGT. The ends were cut back, 4 bases at V and 1 base at J, with 6 bases in the middle. The CDR3 DNA is TGTGCCAGCAGTGTGCCAGGCACAGATACGCAGTATTTT. Protein: CASSVPGTDTQYF.

The rearrangement joins TRBV4-1 to TRBJ1-5, with 9 bases matching TRBD1. V gave up 0 bases and J gave up 2 bases; unmatched junction bases: 8. This CDR3 is built from 18 residues. Looked up from germline, CDR1 is MGHRA and CDR2 is YSYEKL. CDR3 loop: CASSQDQGTGLGNQPQHF. The CDR3 DNA is TGCGCCAGCAGCCAAGACCAGGGGACAGGGCTTGGCAATCAGCCCCAGCATTTT.

The J gene is TRBJ2-7, the V gene TRBV4-1; 10 bases fit TRBD1. The CDR3 spans 14 residues. V shed 5 bases and J 3 bases; nucleotides not matched to a gene: 4. CDR1 and CDR2 (germline): MGHRA, YSYEKL. The CDR3 protein is CASSTRTGGYEQYF. The CDR3 DNA reads as TGCGCCAGCAGCACCCGGACAGGGGGCTACGAGCAGTACTTC.

The V gene is TRBV5-6, the J gene TRBJ2-1; maybe TRBD2 (5 bases). This CDR3 is built from 13 residues. Germline-derived CDR1 and CDR2 are SGHDT and YYEEEE. Trimming took 0 bases from V and 7 from J, leaving 8 bases between them. In nucleotides, the CDR3 is TGTGCCAGCAGCTTGGTATCGGGGAATGAGCAGTTCTTC. It yields the protein CASSLVSGNEQFF.

This clone has more than one count but fewer than ten. V and J are TRBV28 and TRBJ1-5; D may be TRBD1 (6 bases). The CDR3 spans 18 residues. V shed 3 bases and J shed 2 bases, with 20 bases lying between them. CDR1 and CDR2 from the germline V gene are MDHEN and SYDVKM. CDR3 residues: CASSLGFRGGRGNQPQHF. The CDR3, as DNA: TGTGCCAGCAGTTTGGGGTTTAGGGGGGGTCGGGGCAATCAGCCCCAGCATTTT.

For this clone: At one of its ends the junction is not consistent with the germline gene, which may arise from a read error. V is TRBV5-5 and J is TRBJ2-7, with D maybe TRBD1 (7 bases). Germline V lookup: CDR1 SGHKS, CDR2 YYEKEE (reference sequence). The CDR3 covers 12 residues. For the CDR3, the DNA is TGTGCCAGCAGCCCGTCAGGGGGGAGCGAACGCTTC. This codes for CASSPSGGSERF.